This T cell receptor beta chain was captured by sequencing in a study of beta chain features in type 1 diabetes. The V end was cut by 5 bases, the J end by 0 bases, with 11 bases between. Germline loops: CDR1 SGHAT, CDR2 FQNNGV. The CDR3 extends over 15 amino acids. Every isolated RNA sample was fully reverse transcribed, so sequencing captured expressed TCRB transcripts. TCRdb's copy holds only in-frame clones and misses some; the assay was immunoSEQ multiplex PCR. Of around 180,000 clones listed, about 13% are singletons. This clonotype originated in a woman younger than 35 in good health. Sequencing was carried out using central memory CD4+ T cells from blood. This chain connects TRBV11-2 to TRBJ1-5; D is unclear. The CDR3, as DNA: TGTGCCAGCAGCGCCGGACTGGTTAGCAATCAGCCCCAGCATTTT. Its translation: CASSAGLVSNQPQHF.